Below, one T cell receptor (beta chain) is given with its context. This clone's antigen is unknown. Per-base quality was not reported, and no clone a single base away is much larger than it. In total, 630 or so healthy bone marrow donors made up the cohort. Cohort members were all nominally healthy when sampled, although unrecorded immune exposures were likely present. The donor tested CMV seronegative, placing the donor among the 352 seronegative members of the cohort. Every donor gave a peripheral blood sample, and the peripheral blood mononuclear cells from that sample were used for TCR beta sequencing. Genomic DNA was extracted from the blood cell samples with the Qiagen DNeasy Blood Extraction Kit. The entry originates in a study of cytomegalovirus exposure and HLA in healthy donors (dated by TCRdb to 2015 to 2018). About the full investigation: According to an earlier analysis of 587 of the donors, roughly 180 million T cells yielded 90 million to 130 million unique TCR beta sequences and about 300 Gb of sequence data. All discovery cohort repertoires had been generated on a single sequencing platform. A later genetic analysis used genome-wide SNP genotypes for 398 of the 666 donors, treating that subset as a discovery cohort. Donor age, sex, ethnicity and CMV serostatus were compiled alongside the repertoire data. HLA typing included class I and class II loci at four-digit resolution. In addition to the first cohort of approximately 670 subjects, a separate validation cohort of approximately 130 different subjects was used. The number of donors typed differed by locus, with 629-630 for A, B, C, DRB1 and DQB1, around 500 for DQA1, about 610 for DPA1, and over 400 for DPB1. The later analysis used no new phenotypic data to find candidate immune exposures, relying instead on TCR beta sequences and their occurrence across donors. Among the roughly 400 genotyped donors, 81% belonged to the genetic ancestry cluster associated with self-reported Caucasian donors. Across about 380 genotyped donors of the cohort, an average of approximately 240,000 unique TCR beta nucleotide sequences per donor were sequenced, and roughly 20% of those sequences were non-productive. Around 330 gigabases of sequencing data and 75 million to 85 million unique TCR sequences made up an early release that covered nearly 650 HLA-typed donors. To decide whether each TCR beta V gene segment behaved as functional or pseudogenic, an earlier analysis of fewer than 750 of the donors relied on high-throughput TCR beta sequencing. In a later analysis, previously published TCR beta repertoires from 670 or so donors were re-analyzed and high-resolution HLA genotyping was added so that TCR occurrence patterns could be studied. To predict cytomegalovirus infection status, the study combined high-throughput TCR immunosequencing, statistical association of individual TCRs with disease status, and machine learning. Because of strong linkage in the cohort, 5 or 6 DR-DQ haplotypes were treated as single units for association and clustering. The study profiled the T cell repertoires of about 640 subjects by immunosequencing and related them to cytomegalovirus serostatus. The study aimed to test whether cataloging public T cell receptors could reveal signatures of past pathogen exposure.

Overall study results and their limits: Most CMV-associated TCR beta chains appeared to be HLA-restricted in a later analysis, and the HLA associations seemed to be driven largely by CMV exposure. Linkage disequilibrium might explain the correlated functional status among segregating V segments, but an unknown experimental factor could not be excluded. An earlier analysis of approximately 530 of the donors showed that most TCR beta V segments appeared in productive rearrangements either about 90% or about 30% of the time, which broadly matched IMGT annotations. V-gene and J-gene trimming of TCR beta chains was associated with a missense DCLRE1C variant in a later genetic analysis, and the association was replicated in an independent cohort. According to a later analysis, TCR association rates differed among HLA loci, with DRB1 alleles showing the most associated TCRs and HLA-C alleles showing the fewest. A total of 150 or so TCR beta chains were listed by the study as associated with cytomegalovirus. According to a later genetic analysis, donors in an Asian-associated ancestry cluster had fewer N-insertions in productive TCRs than the roughly 700-donor mean. Because counts were too low, seventeen rarely observed V segments, including chromosome 9 orphons, were left out of the earlier analysis of approximately 500 of the donors. Roughly uniform sequencing depth across donors was assumed in presence/absence analyses, although this assumption may not hold. At a false discovery rate of 0.05, a later analysis linked about 16,000 TCR beta sequences to specific HLA alleles. Several of the top co-occurrence clusters appeared to be linked to parvovirus B19, influenza, CMV and Epstein-Barr virus, according to a later analysis. The authors suggested that the approach could potentially be generalized to other disease states and immunological phenotypes. Because the 87-base-pair reads could not distinguish some IMGT-functional V segments, including TRBV6-2 and TRBV6-3, those segments were excluded. A few of the identified cytomegalovirus-associated TCR beta chains were confirmed in vitro to be specific for cytomegalovirus antigens. A further reported finding was that TCR beta sequences accurately predicted the HLA-A and HLA-B alleles for most subjects in the first cohort. Most TCR sequences were seen in very few donors, while some public TCRs were found in many individuals. When HLA alleles, especially DR and DQ, strongly co-occurred, attributing TCR associations to individual alleles was difficult. In both the original and validation cohorts, the classifier was reported to diagnose cytomegalovirus status with high specificity and sensitivity. Because HLA typing was unavailable for some donors at each locus, only the typed subset was used in association tests. A cluster of highly shared sequence variants was judged likely to be a technical artifact of the sequencing pipeline. CMV serostatus was the only immune exposure information available for the cohort. This cohort had only TCR beta chains sequenced, and the lack of alpha or paired-chain data limited which features could be detected. A later analysis found that HLA-associated TCR beta chains were more clonally expanded and had lower generation probabilities than equally common non-associated chains.

Library generation was performed with the immunoSEQ multiplex PCR assay. For the multiplex PCR, a mixture combining 60 forward primers for TCR Vbeta segments and 13 reverse primers for TCR Jbeta segments was used. The CDR3 region of rearranged TCR beta genes was amplified from genomic DNA by a multiplex PCR assay. The Illumina HiSeq System was used to sequence the amplified TCR beta libraries as 87-base-pair reads. Per the authors' processing: A later analysis tallied some 79 million unique TCR beta chains across the 700 or so repertoires, and approximately 12 million of those chains were shared by two or more donors. A nearest-neighbor algorithm error-corrected the raw reads and collapsed the reads into unique sequences, merging closely related sequences to remove PCR and sequencing errors. Alignment of CDR3 sequences to IMGT reference sequences was used to assign V, D and J gene segments. For a sequence to be retained, at least a six-nucleotide match to both a V gene segment and a J gene segment was required. Rearrangements were classified as productive when the CDR3 lacked stop codons and remained in frame with V and J, and all other rearrangements were classified as non-productive. CDR3 was defined according to IMGT convention as the region running from the second conserved V-encoded cysteine to the conserved J-encoded phenylalanine. The earlier analysis of more than 450 of the donors excluded sequences that lacked an unambiguous match to a single V gene segment. An earlier analysis of about 590 of the donors classified V segments as functional when productive rearrangements were above 56.7% and as segregating when the standard deviation between donors was above 5%. A statistical classification framework was developed to diagnose cytomegalovirus status using the catalog of TCR beta chain sequences. In a later analysis, TCR nucleotide sequences were compared against IMGT/GENE-DB human TR gene sequences so that V and J genes could be assigned. The TCRdist pipeline was used in a later analysis to assign CDR3 sequences and most-parsimonious VDJ recombination scenarios. In a later analysis, each TCR beta chain was defined by its CDR3 amino acid sequence together with its V-gene family, and reads without a unique V-gene family were excluded. A later analysis removed roughly 590 highly shared, low-generation-probability nucleotide sequences to deal with suspected cross-contamination and a sequencing artifact. In a later analysis, a clonal expansion index for each public chain was calculated from normalized within-repertoire ranks of inferred template counts. In a later analysis, generation probabilities were computed with a VDJ recombination model fitted to out-of-frame rearrangements, and the resulting probabilities were checked against IGoR. Hypergeometric tests were used in a later analysis to score TCR-TCR, TCR-HLA and TCR-CMV co-occurrence, with a repertoire-size bias correction applied to the TCR pairs. A later analysis estimated false discovery rates by permuting HLA or CMV assignments 20 times. In a later analysis, co-occurring TCRs were grouped with DBSCAN, and TCRdist sequence similarity was added when clustering was performed within HLA-allele-positive subsets. Co-occurrence clustering excluded repertoires with fewer than 30,000 or more than 120,000 public chains, plus five with anomalous nucleotide sharing. TCRdb retrieved this table from immuneACCESS and kept in-frame rearrangements only. Not all clones are present; in checked studies, unresolved V genes account for under half, and no reason is known for the remainder. V and J calls and clone size are copied from that table; D and trimming were computed from the DNA. Within this sample are around 190,000 clones, with roughly 87% of them counted one time only. The ten largest clones represent 1.1% of the sample.

The CDR3 measures 16 amino acids from cysteine to phenylalanine. Of all the DNA, just the CDR3 is kept, 48 bases in frame from base 1. V loses 4 bases at its end and J loses 5 bases; junction bases beyond the gene matches: 12. From the germline V gene, CDR1 is SGDLS and CDR2 is YYNGEE. This clonotype was obtained from a boy between 2 and 10 years old in good health and CMV-seronegative. Input material: PBMCs. The V and J segments used are TRBV9 and TRBJ1-1, with 9 bases in between that match TRBD1. The CDR3 protein is CASSPRTGDGVTEAFF. In nucleotides, the sequence is TGTGCCAGCAGCCCACGGACAGGGGATGGTGTTACTGAAGCTTTCTTT.